A selection of T cell receptor beta chains follows, all from one sample in a study of cytomegalovirus exposure and HLA in healthy donors. Some clones are missing from TCRdb's copy, which holds only in-frame ones; the method was immunoSEQ multiplex PCR. The table shows 190,000 or so clones, with 83% occurring only once. The sequenced sample was PBMCs. The origin of the receptors is a man aged 45-65 years in good health and CMV-seronegative. Each CDR3 is given with its conserved first and last residue. Each record gives: V gene, clone size, J gene, D gene, CDR3 DNA, CDR3 protein. The D gene is left open where the match is weak. A clone size is listed for some rows: how often the clone was seen (once, few, many), or a class if it is expanded.

>TRBV5-1|NA|TRBJ1-2|NA
TGCGCCAGCAGCTTCGGCGGCAGGGAAGGTTTGGGCTATGGCTACACCTTC
CASSFGGREGLGYGYTF
>TRBV5-6|NA|TRBJ2-1|NA
TGTGCCAGCAGCTCCCTAAAATCCGGGACACGGTCCCTCTTC
CASSSLKSGTRSLF
>TRBV28|NA|TRBJ1-2|TRBD1
TGTGCCAGCGCGGCAGAAGGACAGGGGGTTATTCGTGGTGGCTACACCTTC
CASAAEGQGVIRGGYTF
>TRBV10-3|NA|TRBJ1-6|NA
TGTGCCATCAGCCAGGACAGCTATTCACCCCTCCACTTT
CAISQDSYSPLHF
>TRBV9|NA|TRBJ2-1|TRBD2
TGTGCCAGCAGCTCCTGGACTAGCGGGAATGAGCAGTTCTTC
CASSSWTSGNEQFF
>TRBV7-9|NA|TRBJ1-2|TRBD1
TGTGCCAGCAGCTCGACCGGGACAGTCTATGGCTACACCTTC
CASSSTGTVYGYTF
>TRBV2|NA|TRBJ1-1|NA
TGTGCCAGCAGTGAGTACAGTGATTTGAACACTGAAGCTTTCTTT
CASSEYSDLNTEAFF
>TRBV11-2|NA|TRBJ2-7|TRBD2
TGTGCCAGCAGCTCCCTGGGACTAGCGGGGGAGTACGAGCAGTACTTC
CASSSLGLAGEYEQYF
>TRBV7-2|once|TRBJ2-7|TRBD2
TGTGCCAGCAGACGTAGCGGGAGTCGGTCCTACGAGCAGTACTTC
CASRRSGSRSYEQYF
>TRBV6-6|NA|TRBJ2-5|NA
TGTGCCAGCAGACCGACTAGGGGTAGAGAGACCCAGTACTTC
CASRPTRGRETQYF
>TRBV2|NA|TRBJ1-1|NA
TGTGCCAGCAGTGAGGGACCTCGGGGGAGTTACACTGAAGCTTTCTTT
CASSEGPRGSYTEAFF
>TRBV7-6|few|TRBJ2-3|TRBD2
TGTGCCAGCAGGCGGACTAGCGGTACTAGCACAGATACGCAGTATTTT
CASRRTSGTSTDTQYF
>TRBV7-2|few|TRBJ2-1|TRBD2
TGTGCCAGCAGCCCCCGGGAAGGCGGGAGCTACAATGAGCAGTTCTTC
CASSPREGGSYNEQFF
>TRBV19|NA|TRBJ1-5|TRBD1
TGTGCCAGTAGGGACAGGAATAGCAATCAGCCCCAGCATTTT
CASRDRNSNQPQHF
>TRBV5-8|NA|TRBJ1-5|NA
TGTGCCAGCCAGGGCTATAATCAGCCCCAGCATTTT
CASQGYNQPQHF
>TRBV9|NA|TRBJ1-2|TRBD1
TGTGCCAGCAGCGCTCTCACTAGGGGGCACCGCGGCTACACCTTC
CASSALTRGHRGYTF
>TRBV5-4|NA|TRBJ1-1|NA
TGTGCCAGCAGCTTCGGCGGATCGAACACTGAAGCTTTCTTT
CASSFGGSNTEAFF
>TRBV4-2|NA|TRBJ2-3|NA
TGTGCCAGCAGCCAAGATCAGGGGCTTCCTTACACAGATACGCAGTATTTT
CASSQDQGLPYTDTQYF
>TRBV7-9|NA|TRBJ2-2|NA
TGTGCCAGCAGCTCTATGAAGGGAGCGAACACCGGGGAGCTGTTTTTT
CASSSMKGANTGELFF
>TRBV19|NA|TRBJ1-1|NA
TGTGCCAGTAGTATTACTAGCACGGGGACTGAAGCTTTCTTT
CASSITSTGTEAFF
>TRBV7-8|NA|TRBJ1-3|NA
TGTGCCAGCAGCTTCGGCGCAGGGCGGTCTGGAAACACCATATATTTT
CASSFGAGRSGNTIYF
>TRBV5-1|NA|TRBJ2-7|NA
TGCACCAGCAGCTTGGAACCAGGGGATATTACCGAGCAGTACTTC
CTSSLEPGDITEQYF
>TRBV5-1|once|TRBJ2-1|TRBD2
TGCGCCAGCCTGAGAGCGGGGGGCTCCTACAATGAGCAGTTCTTC
CASLRAGGSYNEQFF
>TRBV21-1|few|TRBJ2-3|NA
TGTGCCAGCAGCAAGGGGCTAGCGGCCGACACAGATACGCAGTATTTT
CASSKGLAADTDTQYF
>TRBV18|NA|TRBJ2-7|TRBD2
TGTGCCAGCTCACCCCCAAACCTTAGCGGGAGTCGCTACGAGCAGTACTTC
CASSPPNLSGSRYEQYF
>TRBV28|NA|TRBJ2-1|TRBD2
TGTGCCAGCTGCGGGAGTAGCTCCTACAATGAGCAGTTCTTC
CASCGSSSYNEQFF
>TRBV2|once|TRBJ2-5|NA
TGTGCCAGCACTGAAGGAGTAGCGGTTGAGACCCAGTACTTC
CASTEGVAVETQYF
>TRBV7-9|NA|TRBJ2-7|NA
TGTTCCAGCAGCTTAGGCTCAGGTCTCCCCCGCTACGAGCAGTACTTC
CSSSLGSGLPRYEQYF
>TRBV7-9|NA|TRBJ2-3|TRBD2
TGTGCCAGCAGCTTTTTGACTAGCGGCACAGATACGCAGTATTTT
CASSFLTSGTDTQYF
>TRBV6-6|NA|TRBJ2-7|NA
TGTGCCAGCAGTTTACAGGGCGAGCAGTACTTC
CASSLQGEQYF
>TRBV30|NA|TRBJ1-1|NA
TGTGCCTGGAGTGTATCGGACATCCGGAACACTGAAGCTTTCTTT
CAWSVSDIRNTEAFF
>TRBV7-3|few|TRBJ2-7|NA
TGTGCCAGCAGCCGTGGGGCGGGATCAAGCTCCTACGAGCAGTACTTC
CASSRGAGSSSYEQYF
>TRBV7-9|NA|TRBJ2-5|TRBD2
TGTGCCAGCAGCGTCAGCGGGAAAGAGACCCAGTACTTC
CASSVSGKETQYF
>TRBV4-1|NA|TRBJ1-1|TRBD1
TGCGCCAGCAGCCTCGGTAGGGGGCAGTCCAGGAACACTGAAGCTTTCTTT
CASSLGRGQSRNTEAFF
>TRBV5-6|few|TRBJ2-7|NA
TGTGCCACCAGCCGGGAGGGGGCCTCCTACGAGCAGTACTTC
CATSREGASYEQYF
>TRBV7-3|NA|TRBJ2-1|TRBD1
TGTGCCAGCAGCTCAACCGGGACAGGTACCAATGAGCAGTTCTTC
CASSSTGTGTNEQFF
>TRBV7-8|NA|TRBJ2-7|NA
TGTGCCAGCAGCTTAGAGGCTCGGCAGGGCGCCGGGTACTTC
CASSLEARQGAGYF
>TRBV18|NA|TRBJ2-6|NA
TGTGCCAGCTCACCGGAACAGGGTTCCTCTGGGGCCAACGTCCTGACTTTC
CASSPEQGSSGANVLTF
>TRBV11-2|NA|TRBJ2-7|NA
TGTGCCAGCAGCCTAGATCCACTGTACGAGCAGTACTTC
CASSLDPLYEQYF
>TRBV4-3|NA|TRBJ2-7|NA
TGCGCCAGCAGCCAAGCTTTGGGAGACACCTACGAGCAGTACTTC
CASSQALGDTYEQYF
>TRBV7-9|few|TRBJ2-1|TRBD2
TGTGCCAGCAGCAGCGGGACTAGCGGTTGGTATTCGCAGTTCTTC
CASSSGTSGWYSQFF
>TRBV6-5|NA|TRBJ2-7|TRBD1
TGTGCCAGCAGTGTAAAAGGGGGCACCTACGAGCAGTACTTC
CASSVKGGTYEQYF
>TRBV29-1|NA|TRBJ2-5|TRBD1
TGCAGCGTGGAGGGGACAGGGGTCGAGACCCAGTACTTC
CSVEGTGVETQYF
>TRBV6-6|NA|TRBJ2-5|NA
TGTGCCAGCAGGGAAAGGGAGGTCGGTCCAGAGACCCAGTACTTC
CASREREVGPETQYF
>TRBV11-1|NA|TRBJ2-1|TRBD2
TGTGCCAGCAGCCAAGCGGGGTTATACAATGAGCAGTTCTTC
CASSQAGLYNEQFF
>TRBV9|NA|TRBJ1-1|TRBD1
TGTGCCAGCAGCAGTCGGGACAGGGCGGAAGAAGCTTTCTTT
CASSSRDRAEEAFF